This is a list of T cell receptor beta chains from one sample in a study of patients and donors after allogeneic stem cell transplantation. TCRdb reprocessed the RT-PCR reads via MiXCR and lists one record per CDR3 protein. The sample records 900,000 to 1,000,000 distinct CDR3 sequences, more than 15% being singletons. Sequencing was carried out using blood, either unsorted or a sorted T cell fraction (not recorded which). The receptor source for this set is a human donor who was either an allogeneic HSCT recipient or a stem cell or donor lymphocyte infusion donor (not recorded which). It is not recorded whose cells these are; they may come from a transplant donor. Each CDR3 is given with its conserved first and last residue. The order of the fields is J gene, CDR3 length, clone size, V gene, D gene, CDR3 protein, CDR3 DNA. The D gene is left open where the match is weak. Clone size, where shown, is once, few, many, or a class for clones that have expanded.

TRBJ2-7,13,NA,TRBV2,TRBD1,CASIRGQAYEQYF,TGTGCCAGCATCCGGGGACAGGCCTACGAGCAGTACTTC
TRBJ1-2,15,few,TRBV27,TRBD1,CASSGRDRVGHGYTF,TGTGCCAGCAGTGGGAGGGACAGGGTAGGACATGGCTACACCTTC
TRBJ1-5,14,NA,TRBV18,NA,CASSPARGNQPQHF,TGTGCCAGCTCACCAGCCAGGGGAAACCAGCCCCAGCATTTT
TRBJ2-1,14,NA,TRBV27,TRBD1,CASRNGQGPNEQFF,TGTGCCAGCAGGAACGGACAGGGGCCAAATGAGCAGTTCTTC
TRBJ1-4,13,NA,TRBV5-1,NA,CASSLQGNGKLFF,TGCGCCAGCAGCTTACAGGGAAACGGAAAACTGTTTTTT
TRBJ1-2,15,NA,TRBV4-3,NA,CASSQGGGQGHGYTF,TGCGCCAGCAGCCAAGGAGGGGGGCAGGGCCATGGCTACACCTTC
TRBJ2-2,15,NA,TRBV5-1,NA,CASSFGAPNTGELFF,TGCGCCAGCAGCTTCGGGGCTCCGAACACCGGGGAGCTGTTTTTT
TRBJ2-6,16,NA,TRBV14,NA,CASSQNRVPGANVLTF,TGTGCCAGCAGCCAAAATAGGGTGCCGGGGGCCAACGTCCTGACTTTC
TRBJ2-7,14,few,TRBV9,TRBD1,CASSATGAAYEQYF,TGTGCCAGCAGCGCGACAGGGGCCGCCTACGAGCAGTACTTC
TRBJ2-2,16,NA,TRBV7-9,NA,CASAHAGKGNAGELFF,TGTGCCAGCGCCCACGCCGGGAAGGGAAACGCCGGGGAGCTGTTTTTT
TRBJ2-1,15,few,TRBV6-1,TRBD2,CASCSGGSSYNEQFF,TGTGCCAGCTGCTCTGGCGGGAGCTCCTACAATGAGCAGTTCTTC
TRBJ1-1,15,NA,TRBV12-3/TRBV12-4,NA,CASSPGQGRSTEAFF,TGTGCCAGCAGTCCTGGGCAGGGGAGGTCCACTGAAGCTTTCTTT
TRBJ1-6,13,NA,TRBV6-5,NA,CASSYSHNSPLHF,TGTGCCAGCAGTTACTCCCATAATTCACCCCTCCACTTT
TRBJ2-7,15,NA,TRBV5-1,TRBD2,CASSRTSGRSYEQYF,TGCGCCAGCAGCAGGACTAGCGGGAGATCTTACGAGCAGTACTTC
TRBJ2-3,15,NA,TRBV30,NA,CAWINRAGSTDTQYF,TGTGCCTGGATCAACCGGGCAGGGAGCACAGATACGCAGTATTTT
TRBJ2-3,16,NA,TRBV9,NA,CASSATHGQYIVTQYF,TGTGCCAGCAGCGCAACCCATGGACAGTACATCGTTACGCAGTATTTT
TRBJ1-1,14,NA,TRBV25-1,TRBD1,CASSVGTGGSEAFF,TGTGCCAGCAGTGTCGGGACAGGGGGCTCTGAAGCTTTCTTT
TRBJ2-7,15,NA,TRBV7-2,TRBD1,CASRTGGTGEYEQYF,TGTGCCAGCAGGACCGGGGGGACAGGGGAGTACGAGCAGTACTTC
TRBJ1-4,17,once,TRBV20-1,NA,CSARALYLVGTNEKLFF,TGCAGTGCTAGAGCCTTATATCTCGTTGGGACTAATGAAAAACTGTTTTTT
TRBJ2-7,18,NA,TRBV12-3/TRBV12-4,TRBD2,CASSSYKPGLAGLGEQYF,TGTGCCAGCAGTTCCTATAAACCCGGACTAGCGGGATTGGGCGAGCAGTACTTC
TRBJ1-5,15,many,TRBV6-5,TRBD1,CASSFRGGSNQPQHF,TGTGCCAGCAGTTTCAGGGGGGGTAGCAATCAGCCCCAGCATTTT
TRBJ1-6,17,many,TRBV4-3,NA,CASSQDVGQTYNSPLHF,TGCGCCAGCAGCCAAGATGTAGGACAGACGTATAATTCACCCCTCCACTTT
TRBJ1-1,14,NA,TRBV15,NA,CATEGSLGDTEAFF,TGTGCCACCGAAGGGTCGTTAGGGGACACTGAAGCTTTCTTT
TRBJ1-2,13,NA,TRBV29-1,TRBD1,CSVGRQGGDGYTF,TGCAGCGTTGGCCGACAGGGGGGTGATGGCTACACCTTC
TRBJ1-4,14,NA,TRBV3-1,NA,CASSPPSMREKLFF,TGTGCCAGCAGTCCGCCGAGTATGCGTGAAAAACTGTTTTTT
TRBJ1-2,13,NA,TRBV20-1,NA,CSAPPGLNYGYTF,TGCAGTGCCCCACCGGGCCTTAACTATGGCTACACCTTC
TRBJ2-6,17,few,TRBV12-3/TRBV12-4,TRBD2,CASSLGVSGGASDVLTF,TGTGCCAGCAGTTTAGGGGTTAGCGGGGGGGCTAGTGACGTCCTGACTTTC
TRBJ2-5,14,NA,TRBV11-2,NA,CASSLLLTTETQYF,TGTGCCAGCAGCTTACTCCTCACAACAGAGACCCAGTACTTC
TRBJ2-2,21,NA,TRBV21-1,NA,CASSKEVTVAGGPANTGELFF,TGTGCCAGCAGCAAAGAGGTAACGGTAGCGGGAGGGCCCGCGAACACCGGGGAGCTGTTTTTT
TRBJ2-2,16,NA,TRBV9,TRBD2,CASTPFLGEGTGELFF,TGTGCCAGCACCCCTTTTCTGGGGGAGGGAACCGGGGAGCTGTTTTTT
TRBJ2-7,15,NA,TRBV18,TRBD1,CASSPPLTGAWEQYF,TGTGCCAGCTCACCACCCCTGACAGGGGCCTGGGAGCAGTACTTC
TRBJ2-7,18,few,TRBV28,TRBD2,CASTPFKRASGRPYEQYF,TGTGCCAGCACCCCCTTCAAGAGGGCTAGCGGGAGGCCCTACGAGCAGTACTTC
TRBJ1-2,13,many,TRBV6-1,NA,CASGNGGLGGYTF,TGTGCCAGCGGGAACGGAGGATTAGGTGGCTACACCTTC
TRBJ1-2,14,few,TRBV12-3/TRBV12-4,NA,CASSPRRVHYGYTF,TGTGCCAGCAGTCCACGCAGGGTGCACTATGGCTACACCTTC
TRBJ1-2,15,NA,TRBV7-2,TRBD1,CASSSWTGGTYGYTF,TGTGCCAGCAGCTCCTGGACAGGGGGCACCTATGGCTACACCTTC
TRBJ2-3,14,once,TRBV7-9,TRBD1,CASSLNRGRDTQYF,TGTGCCAGCAGCCTTAACAGGGGAAGGGATACGCAGTATTTT
TRBJ2-7,14,few,TRBV5-6,TRBD1,CASRRKGQNYEQYF,TGTGCCAGCAGGAGGAAGGGACAGAACTACGAGCAGTACTTC
TRBJ2-7,11,NA,TRBV20-1,TRBD1,CSARRGSEQYF,TGCAGTGCTCGCAGGGGGAGCGAGCAGTACTTC
TRBJ2-2,13,many,TRBV10-3,NA,CAIREQLPGELFF,TGTGCCATCAGGGAACAACTACCCGGGGAGCTGTTTTTT
TRBJ1-2,15,NA,TRBV6-1,NA,CASSRKQSLNYGYTF,TGTGCCAGCAGTAGGAAACAGAGCCTTAACTATGGCTACACCTTC
TRBJ2-3,15,NA,TRBV2,NA,CASSGGTFSTDTQYF,TGTGCCAGCAGTGGGGGGACGTTTTCCACAGATACGCAGTATTTT
TRBJ2-1,16,few,TRBV4-2,TRBD2,CASSQGLAGDYNEQFF,TGTGCCAGCAGCCAAGGACTAGCGGGAGACTACAATGAGCAGTTCTTC
TRBJ1-5,17,NA,TRBV5-4,NA,CASSPRTGQLSNQPQHF,TGTGCCAGCAGCCCACGAACAGGACAGCTTAGCAATCAGCCCCAGCATTTT
TRBJ2-1,15,NA,TRBV7-9,TRBD2,CASSRLSGGYNEQFF,TGTGCCAGCAGCCGATTGTCGGGAGGGTACAATGAGCAGTTCTTC
TRBJ2-7,14,few,TRBV19,NA,CASTSPGDSYEQYF,TGTGCCAGTACCTCGCCGGGAGACTCCTACGAGCAGTACTTC
TRBJ2-7,15,NA,TRBV9,NA,CASSATGTDFYEQYF,TGTGCCAGCAGCGCTACCGGGACGGATTTCTACGAGCAGTACTTC
TRBJ2-1,17,few,TRBV11-2,NA,CASSHYTGSDAYNEQFF,TGTGCCAGCAGCCACTATACAGGGTCGGACGCCTACAATGAGCAGTTCTTC
TRBJ2-2,12,few,TRBV11-1,NA,CASVRDTGELFF,TGTGCCAGCGTTCGGGACACCGGGGAGCTGTTTTTT
TRBJ2-3,15,few,TRBV29-1,TRBD2,CSVWTSGYGTDTQYF,TGCAGCGTTTGGACTAGCGGGTATGGCACAGATACGCAGTATTTT
TRBJ1-1,15,NA,TRBV6-5,TRBD1,CASSYLDRGWTEAFF,TGTGCCAGCAGTTACTTAGACAGGGGTTGGACTGAAGCTTTCTTT
TRBJ2-7,13,once,TRBV19,NA,CASSSADAYEQYF,TGTGCCAGTAGTTCGGCAGACGCCTACGAGCAGTACTTC
TRBJ2-5,15,NA,TRBV5-1,TRBD2,CASKERGGSTETQYF,TGCGCCAGCAAAGAGCGGGGGGGCTCAACAGAGACCCAGTACTTC